Listed below are T cell receptor beta chains from one sample, sequenced in a study of blood T cell repertoires in COVID-19. Assay used: immunoSEQ multiplex PCR; TCRdb lists only in-frame clones, some missing. The table lists approximately 210,000 clones, 84% of them singletons. Sequencing was carried out using peripheral blood. The receptors shown here come from a man under 40 with active or convalescent COVID-19. The CDR3 runs from the conserved cysteine through the conserved F or W. D genes are given only for firm matches.

J | V | D | length | DNA | CDR3
TRBJ1-1 | TRBV5-1 | NA | 14 | TGCGCCAGCAGCTTGTCGGGGGGGAGCACTGAAGCTTTCTTT | CASSLSGGSTEAFF
TRBJ1-2 | TRBV6-6 | NA | 12 | TGTGCCAGCAGTACCCCCAGGGATGGCTACACCTTC | CASSTPRDGYTF
TRBJ2-1 | TRBV10-1 | TRBD2 | 16 | TGCGCCAGCAGTCCTCAGACTAGCGGCTACTACAATGAGCAGTTCTTC | CASSPQTSGYYNEQFF
TRBJ1-1 | TRBV6-5 | NA | 13 | TGTGCCAGCAGTTACCGGGACAATATGGGGGCTTTCTTT | CASSYRDNMGAFF
TRBJ1-1 | TRBV7-6 | TRBD1 | 17 | TGTGCCAGCAGCCCTGCCCGGACAGGGGCCCCGAACACTGAAGCTTTCTTT | CASSPARTGAPNTEAFF
TRBJ2-1 | TRBV5-1 | TRBD2 | 16 | TGCGCCAGCAGACCTCGGGAGGGAGGGTCCTACAATGAGCAGTTCTTC | CASRPREGGSYNEQFF
TRBJ1-1 | TRBV27 | TRBD1 | 14 | TGTGCCAGCAGTTTGACAGGGGGCTTCACTGAAGCTTTCTTT | CASSLTGGFTEAFF
TRBJ2-7 | TRBV4-1 | NA | 17 | TGCGCCAGCAGCCAAGAGGCTCCCACAGGGTCTTCCTACGAGCAGTACTTC | CASSQEAPTGSSYEQYF
TRBJ1-5 | TRBV7-8 | NA | 20 | TGTGCCAGCAGCCTCAGGGTTGTCCGGGGGGCCTCGGGAAGCAATCAGCCCCAGCATTTT | CASSLRVVRGASGSNQPQHF
TRBJ1-5 | TRBV27 | NA | 13 | TGTGCCAGCAGTTTATCCCAGGGTCAGCCCCAGCATTTT | CASSLSQGQPQHF
TRBJ2-7 | TRBV7-9 | TRBD2 | 16 | TGTGCCAGCAGCCCCCGGACTAGCGGGAGGGCAACCGAGCAGTACTTC | CASSPRTSGRATEQYF
TRBJ2-2 | TRBV3-1/TRBV3-2 | NA | 17 | TGTGCCAGCAGCCAGCCCCGGACTATCCGAAACACCGGGGAGCTGTTTTTT | CASSQPRTIRNTGELFF
TRBJ2-1 | TRBV11-3 | TRBD2 | 13 | TGTGCCAGCAGCTTAACGGGGGGGGATGAGCAGTTCTTC | CASSLTGGDEQFF
TRBJ2-5 | TRBV7-2 | NA | 14 | TGTGCCAGCAGCCCCGGACTTATGGACGAGACCCAGTACTTC | CASSPGLMDETQYF
TRBJ2-3 | TRBV30 | TRBD2 | 15 | TGTGCCTGGAGTGTTGGTAGCGGGCGCACAGATACGCAGTATTTT | CAWSVGSGRTDTQYF
TRBJ1-3 | TRBV11-2 | NA | 14 | TGTGCCAGCAGCCAGGGGACCGGTTTAAACACCATATATTTT | CASSQGTGLNTIYF
TRBJ1-4 | TRBV27 | NA | 14 | TGTGCCAGCAGTTTGATAGCTGCTAATGAAAAACTGTTTTTT | CASSLIAANEKLFF
TRBJ2-3 | TRBV27 | NA | 15 | TGTGCCAGCAGTTTATCGCCGAGAGCTGTAGATACGCAGTATTTT | CASSLSPRAVDTQYF
TRBJ2-1 | TRBV12-2 | NA | 17 | TGTGCAAGTCGCCCCCCGGGACAGGGTCCCTCCTACAATGAGCAGTTCTTC | CASRPPGQGPSYNEQFF
TRBJ2-3 | TRBV27 | NA | 14 | TGTGCCAGCAGTTTTGTGGGAGAGACAGATACGCAGTATTTT | CASSFVGETDTQYF
TRBJ1-5 | TRBV28 | TRBD1 | 15 | TGTGCCAGCAGTTTAAGGGACAGGGGAGGTCAGCCCCAGCATTTT | CASSLRDRGGQPQHF
TRBJ2-3 | TRBV6-5 | NA | 11 | TGTGCCAGCACTCGGGAAGATACGCAGTATTTT | CASTREDTQYF